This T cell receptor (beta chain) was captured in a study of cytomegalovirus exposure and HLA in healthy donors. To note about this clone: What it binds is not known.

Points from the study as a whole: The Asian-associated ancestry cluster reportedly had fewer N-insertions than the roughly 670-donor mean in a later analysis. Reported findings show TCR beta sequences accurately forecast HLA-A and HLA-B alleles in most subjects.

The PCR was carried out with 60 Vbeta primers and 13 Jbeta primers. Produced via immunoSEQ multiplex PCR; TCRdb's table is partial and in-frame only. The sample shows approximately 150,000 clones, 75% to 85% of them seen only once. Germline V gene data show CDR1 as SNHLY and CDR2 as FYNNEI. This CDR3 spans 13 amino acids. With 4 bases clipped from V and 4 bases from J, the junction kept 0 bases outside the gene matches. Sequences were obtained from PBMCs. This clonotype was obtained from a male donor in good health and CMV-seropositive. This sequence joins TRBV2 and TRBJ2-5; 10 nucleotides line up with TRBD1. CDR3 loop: CASSGTGGETQYF. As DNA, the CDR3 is TGTGCCAGCAGTGGGACAGGGGGAGAGACCCAGTACTTC.